This TCR beta chain was observed in a study of metastatic and nonmetastatic thyroid tumors. This CDR3 has 12 residues. The V gene's germline CDR1 is DFQATT and CDR2 SNEGSKA (reference sequence). Nobody among the patients had been given any treatment before thyroid surgery. Concerning this clone: Its specificity is unknown. A junction boundary mismatches the germline segment, possibly from a read error.

Broader study findings: Compared with benign nodules, malignant thyroid tumors were reported to have significantly higher TCR beta diversity in both blood and tumor.

TCRdb reprocessed the PCR reads using MiXCR. The table has almost 70,000 clones, 14% seen once; the top ten hold under 8%. The sequenced material came from blood. The J gene is TRBJ1-2, the V gene TRBV20-1, with a weak D call TRBD1 (6 bases). The TCR was taken from a male donor with papillary thyroid cancer or a benign thyroid nodule (not recorded which). Some clones in this sample may be carry-over from other donors' samples. The CDR3 region has the DNA TGCAGTGCTACCCGAAAGGGGGAGTCTAGCTCCTTC. It translates to CSATRKGESSSF.